Listed here is a single T cell receptor beta chain. The CDR3 runs 15 residues. Germline assignment: CDR1 SGDLS and CDR2 YYNGEE. Trimming stripped 3 bases from V and 2 bases from J, with 14 bases between. These data come from a study of blood T cell repertoires in COVID-19. Study in general: The cDNA or gDNA used as material had been derived from T cells, B-cell-depleted T cells, or PBMCs.

In the original analysis: Quantification of nucleated cells was approximated via reference gene primer amplification. Using immunoSEQ multiplex PCR, the repertoire was profiled, and TCRdb retains in-frame clones only, with some absent. The DNA was the basis for D and trimming; V, J and clone size are from that table. This sample has 650,000 to 800,000 clones, with around 89% found just once. Sequencing was carried out using peripheral blood. J is TRBJ1-1 and V is TRBV9; D might be TRBD1 (6 bases). The TCR sequence derives from a woman under 30 with acute or convalescent COVID-19. The CDR3 here is CASSARDRSNTEAFF. The CDR3 nucleotides read TGTGCCAGCAGCGCCAGAGACAGGTCAAACACTGAAGCTTTCTTT.